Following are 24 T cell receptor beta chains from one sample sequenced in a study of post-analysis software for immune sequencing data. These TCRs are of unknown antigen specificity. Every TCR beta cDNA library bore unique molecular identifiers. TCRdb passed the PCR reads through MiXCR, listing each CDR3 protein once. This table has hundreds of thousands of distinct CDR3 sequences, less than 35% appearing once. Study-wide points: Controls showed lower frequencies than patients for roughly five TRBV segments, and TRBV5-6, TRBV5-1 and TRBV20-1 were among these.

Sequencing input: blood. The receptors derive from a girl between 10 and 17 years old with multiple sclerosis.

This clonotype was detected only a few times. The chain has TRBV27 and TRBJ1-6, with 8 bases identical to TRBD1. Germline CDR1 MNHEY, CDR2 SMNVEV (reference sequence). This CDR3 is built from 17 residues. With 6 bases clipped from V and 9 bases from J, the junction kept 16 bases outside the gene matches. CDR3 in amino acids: CASSGLTDRVQSSPLHF. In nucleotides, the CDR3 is TGTGCCAGCAGCGGACTTACGGACAGGGTACAGAGTTCACCCCTCCACTTT.

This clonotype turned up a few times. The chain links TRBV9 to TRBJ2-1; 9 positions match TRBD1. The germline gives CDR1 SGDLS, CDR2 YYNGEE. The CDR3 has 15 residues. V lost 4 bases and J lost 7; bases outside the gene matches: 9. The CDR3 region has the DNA TGTGCCAGCAGCACCCGGGACAGGGTTCTTAATGAGCAGTTCTTC. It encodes CASSTRDRVLNEQFF.

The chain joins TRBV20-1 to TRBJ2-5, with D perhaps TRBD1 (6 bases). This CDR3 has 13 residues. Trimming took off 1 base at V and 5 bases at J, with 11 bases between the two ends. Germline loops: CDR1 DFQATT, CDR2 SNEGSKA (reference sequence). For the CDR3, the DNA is TGCAGTGCTAGAGGCAGGGGTGACGAGACCCAGTACTTC. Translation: CSARGRGDETQYF.

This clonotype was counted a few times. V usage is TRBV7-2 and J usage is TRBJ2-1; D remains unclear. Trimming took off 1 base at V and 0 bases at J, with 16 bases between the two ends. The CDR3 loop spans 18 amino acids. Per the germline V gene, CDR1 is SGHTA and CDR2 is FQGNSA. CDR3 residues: CASSLGQISLNSYNEQFF. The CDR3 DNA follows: TGTGCCAGCAGCTTAGGTCAGATCTCTCTTAACTCCTACAATGAGCAGTTCTTC.

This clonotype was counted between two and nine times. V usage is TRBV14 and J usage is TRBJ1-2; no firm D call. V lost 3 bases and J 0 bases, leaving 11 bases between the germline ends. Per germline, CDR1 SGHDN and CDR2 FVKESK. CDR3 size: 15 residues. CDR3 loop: CASSHGLKANYGYTF. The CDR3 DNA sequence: TGTGCCAGCAGCCACGGGTTAAAAGCTAACTATGGCTACACCTTC.

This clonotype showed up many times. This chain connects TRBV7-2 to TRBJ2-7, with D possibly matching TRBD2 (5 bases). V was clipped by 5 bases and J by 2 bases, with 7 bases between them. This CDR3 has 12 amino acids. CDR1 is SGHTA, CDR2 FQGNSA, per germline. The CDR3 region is CASSPGAYEQYF. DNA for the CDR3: TGTGCCAGCAGCCCCGGGGCCTACGAGCAGTACTTC. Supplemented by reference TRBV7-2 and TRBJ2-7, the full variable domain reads GAGVSQSPSNKVTEKGKDVELRCDPISGHTALYWYRQSLGQGLEFLIYFQGNSAPDKSGLPSDRFSAERTGGSVSTLTIQRTQQEDSAVYLCASSPGAYEQYFGPGTRLTVT.

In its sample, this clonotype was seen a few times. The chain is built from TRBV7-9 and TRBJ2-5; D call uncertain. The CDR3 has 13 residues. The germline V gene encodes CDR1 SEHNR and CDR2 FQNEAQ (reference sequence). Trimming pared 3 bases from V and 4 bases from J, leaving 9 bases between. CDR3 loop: CASSFQRRETQYF. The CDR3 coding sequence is TGTGCCAGCAGCTTCCAGAGAAGAGAGACCCAGTACTTC.

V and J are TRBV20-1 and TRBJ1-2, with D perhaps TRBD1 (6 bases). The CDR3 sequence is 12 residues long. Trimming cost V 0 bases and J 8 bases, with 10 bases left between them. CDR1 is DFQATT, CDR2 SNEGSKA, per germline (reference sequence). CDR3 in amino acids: CSARDERGGYTF. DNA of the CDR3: TGCAGTGCTAGAGATGAGAGGGGGGGCTACACCTTC.

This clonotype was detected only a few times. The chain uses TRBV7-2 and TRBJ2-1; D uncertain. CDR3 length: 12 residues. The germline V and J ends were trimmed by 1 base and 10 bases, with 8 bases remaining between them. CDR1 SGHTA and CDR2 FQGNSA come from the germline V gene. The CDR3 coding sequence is TGTGCCAGCAGCTTAGATATCGGCGAGCAGTTCTTC. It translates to CASSLDIGEQFF.

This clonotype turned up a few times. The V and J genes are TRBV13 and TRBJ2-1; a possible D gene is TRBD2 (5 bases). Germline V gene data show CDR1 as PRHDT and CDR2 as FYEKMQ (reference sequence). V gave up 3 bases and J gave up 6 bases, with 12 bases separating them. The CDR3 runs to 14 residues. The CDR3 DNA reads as TGTGCCAGCAGCTTCCCATCTAGCTCCAATGAGCAGTTCTTC. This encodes CASSFPSSSNEQFF.

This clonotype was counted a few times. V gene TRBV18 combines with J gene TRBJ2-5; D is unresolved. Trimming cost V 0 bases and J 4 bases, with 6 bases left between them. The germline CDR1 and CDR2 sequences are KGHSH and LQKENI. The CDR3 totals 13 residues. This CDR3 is CASSPPLRETQYF. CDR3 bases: TGTGCCAGCTCACCACCGCTACGAGAGACCCAGTACTTC.

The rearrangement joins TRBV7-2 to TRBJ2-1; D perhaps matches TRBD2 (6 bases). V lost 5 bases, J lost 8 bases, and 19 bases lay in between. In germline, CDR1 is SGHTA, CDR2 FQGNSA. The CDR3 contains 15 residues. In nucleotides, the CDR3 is TGTGCCAGCAGCCGCCAATGGGGAACGGGGGATGAGCAGTTCTTC. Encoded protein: CASSRQWGTGDEQFF. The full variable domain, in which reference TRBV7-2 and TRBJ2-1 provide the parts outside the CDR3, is GAGVSQSPSNKVTEKGKDVELRCDPISGHTALYWYRQSLGQGLEFLIYFQGNSAPDKSGLPSDRFSAERTGGSVSTLTIQRTQQEDSAVYLCASSRQWGTGDEQFFGPGTRLTVL.

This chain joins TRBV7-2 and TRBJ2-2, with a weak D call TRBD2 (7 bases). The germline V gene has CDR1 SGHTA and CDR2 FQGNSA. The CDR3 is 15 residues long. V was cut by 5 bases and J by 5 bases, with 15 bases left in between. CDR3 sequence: CASSPRRGGTGELFF. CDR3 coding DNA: TGTGCCAGCAGCCCAAGGAGGGGGGGGACCGGGGAGCTGTTTTTT.

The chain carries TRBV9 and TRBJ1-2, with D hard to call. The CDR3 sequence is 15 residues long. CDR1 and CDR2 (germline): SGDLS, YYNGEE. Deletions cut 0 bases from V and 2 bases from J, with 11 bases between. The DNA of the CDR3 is TGTGCCAGCAGCGTAGCTACGAGAGGGAACTATGGCTACACCTTC. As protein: CASSVATRGNYGYTF.

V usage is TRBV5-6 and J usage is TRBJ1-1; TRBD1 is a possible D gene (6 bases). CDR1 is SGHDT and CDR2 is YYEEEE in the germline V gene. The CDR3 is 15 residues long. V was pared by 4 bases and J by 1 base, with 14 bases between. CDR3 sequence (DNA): TGTGCCAGCAGCCGGAAACAGGGTGGGAACACTGAAGCTTTCTTT. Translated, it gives CASSRKQGGNTEAFF. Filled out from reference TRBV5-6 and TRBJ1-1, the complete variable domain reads DAGVTQSPTHLIKTRGQQVTLRCSPKSGHDTVSWYQQALGQGPQFIFQYYEEEERQRGNFPDRFSGHQFPNYSSELNVNALLLGDSALYLCASSRKQGGNTEAFFGQGTRLTVV.

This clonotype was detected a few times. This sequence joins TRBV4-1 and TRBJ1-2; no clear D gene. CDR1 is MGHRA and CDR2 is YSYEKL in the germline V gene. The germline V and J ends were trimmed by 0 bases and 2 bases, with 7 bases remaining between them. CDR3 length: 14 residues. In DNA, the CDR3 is TGCGCCAGCAGCCAAGAAGTCGAAAACTATGGCTACACCTTC. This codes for CASSQEVENYGYTF.

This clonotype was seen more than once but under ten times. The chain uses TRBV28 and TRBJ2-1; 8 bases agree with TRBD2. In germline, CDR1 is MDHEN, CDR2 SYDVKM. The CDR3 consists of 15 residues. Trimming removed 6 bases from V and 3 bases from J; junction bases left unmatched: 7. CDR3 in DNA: TGTGCCAGCAGATCCGGGACTAGTAACTACAATGAGCAGTTCTTC. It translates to CASRSGTSNYNEQFF.

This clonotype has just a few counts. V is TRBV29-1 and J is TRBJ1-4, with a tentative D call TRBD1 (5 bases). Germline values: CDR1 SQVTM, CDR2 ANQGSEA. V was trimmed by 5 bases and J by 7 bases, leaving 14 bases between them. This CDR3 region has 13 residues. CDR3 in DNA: TGCAGCGTTTTGGGGCCGCGAGGTGAAAAACTGTTTTTT. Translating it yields CSVLGPRGEKLFF.

The CDR3 loop reads CASSLRSEETQYF. DNA for the CDR3: TGTGCCAGCAGCTTGAGGTCCGAAGAGACCCAGTACTTC. This chain uses TRBV7-9 with TRBJ2-4; D gene uncertain. The DNA end is a closer match to TRBJ2-5, so the J assignment may be wrong. Germline V gene data show CDR1 as SEHNR and CDR2 as FQNEAQ (reference sequence). The CDR3 contains 13 residues.

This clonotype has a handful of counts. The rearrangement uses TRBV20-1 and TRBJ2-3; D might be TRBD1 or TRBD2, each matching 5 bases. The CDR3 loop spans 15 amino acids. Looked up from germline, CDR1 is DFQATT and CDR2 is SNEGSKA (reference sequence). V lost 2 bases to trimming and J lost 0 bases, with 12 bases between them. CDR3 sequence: CSARPLGASTDTQYF. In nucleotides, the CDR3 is TGCAGTGCTAGACCCCTCGGGGCAAGCACAGATACGCAGTATTTT.

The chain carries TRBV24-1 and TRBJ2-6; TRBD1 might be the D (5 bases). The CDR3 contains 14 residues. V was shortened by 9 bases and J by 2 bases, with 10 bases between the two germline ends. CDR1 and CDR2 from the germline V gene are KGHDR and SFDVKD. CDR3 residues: CATQGRAGANVLTF. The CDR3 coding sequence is TGTGCCACCCAGGGTAGGGCTGGGGCCAACGTCCTGACTTTC.

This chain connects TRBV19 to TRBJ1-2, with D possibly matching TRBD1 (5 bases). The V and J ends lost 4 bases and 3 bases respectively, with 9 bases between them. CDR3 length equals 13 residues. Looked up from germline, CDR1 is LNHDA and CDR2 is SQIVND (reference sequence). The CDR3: CASSRDGYYGYTF. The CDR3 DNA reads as TGTGCCAGTAGTAGGGACGGATACTATGGCTACACCTTC.

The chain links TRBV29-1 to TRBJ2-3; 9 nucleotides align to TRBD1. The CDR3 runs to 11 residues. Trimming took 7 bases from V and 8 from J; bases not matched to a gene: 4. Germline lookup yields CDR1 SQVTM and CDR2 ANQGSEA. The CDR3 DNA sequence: TGCAGCGACCGGACAGGGGCTACGCAGTATTTT. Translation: CSDRTGATQYF.

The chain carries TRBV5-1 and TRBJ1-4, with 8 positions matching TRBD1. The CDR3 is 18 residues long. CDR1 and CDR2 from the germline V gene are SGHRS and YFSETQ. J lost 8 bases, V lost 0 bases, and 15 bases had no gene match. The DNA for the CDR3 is TGCGCCAGCAGCTTGGCCTACGGCAGGGGGCGCGGAGAAGAAAAACTGTTTTTT. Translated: CASSLAYGRGRGEEKLFF.